This T cell receptor beta chain was sequenced in a study of blood T cell repertoires in COVID-19. Some clones are missing from TCRdb's copy, which holds only in-frame ones; the method was immunoSEQ multiplex PCR. Of hundreds of thousands of clones in the sample, approximately 86% are singletons; the top ten hold approximately 4%. CDR1 and CDR2 from the germline V gene are SGHAT and FQNNGV. This CDR3 region has 12 residues. V lost 0 bases to trimming and J lost 13 bases, with 12 bases between them. The source of this sequence is a woman aged 30 to 39 who had been exposed to COVID-19. The chain couples TRBV11-2 to TRBJ1-2; D may be TRBD1 (5 bases). Sequenced input: PBMCs or T cells enriched from blood (not recorded which). The CDR3 is CASSLEAGQRTF. The DNA of the CDR3 is TGTGCCAGCAGCTTAGAAGCAGGGCAACGCACCTTC.